One sample yielded the 22 T cell receptor beta chains listed below, sequenced in a study of shared clonotypes between healthy human individuals. Only in-frame clones appear in the TCRdb table, and some are missing; sequencing was by immunoSEQ multiplex PCR. The sample comprises around 2,000,000 clones, about 92% of which are singletons, and 1.5% to 2% rests with the top ten. The naive CD8 subset, CD45RO-negative cells positively selected for CCR7, excluded terminally differentiated effector memory CD45RA+ cells. The sequencing sample was made of naive CD8+ T cells from PBMCs. The receptors come from a young man in good health. Some clones in this sample may be carry-over from other donors' samples.

The chain is built from TRBV27 and TRBJ1-5; a possible D gene is TRBD1 (6 bases). This CDR3 has 14 amino acids. Trimming stripped 5 bases from V and 5 bases from J, with 13 bases between. Germline V gene data show CDR1 as MNHEY and CDR2 as SMNVEV (reference sequence). Here the CDR3 reads CASSISSGDQPQHF. The CDR3 DNA sequence: TGTGCCAGCAGTATCTCTTCAGGGGATCAGCCCCAGCATTTT.

The gene calls are TRBV7-9 and TRBJ2-1; TRBD1 or TRBD2 may be the D gene (5 bases each). Germline-derived CDR1 and CDR2 are SEHNR and FQNEAQ (reference sequence). Trimming took off 2 bases at V and 6 bases at J, with 17 bases between the two ends. The CDR3 is 16 amino acids. The CDR3 bases are TGTGCCAGCAGCTTAAGTTACGGGGCGTCAACCAATGAGCAGTTCTTC. This encodes CASSLSYGASTNEQFF. Full variable domain (outside the CDR3, taken from reference TRBV7-9 and TRBJ2-1): DTGVSQNPRHKITKRGQNVTFRCDPISEHNRLYWYRQTLGQGPEFLTYFQNEAQLEKSRLLSDRFSAERPKGSFSTLEIQRTEQGDSAMYLCASSLSYGASTNEQFFGPGTRLTVL.

V is TRBV15 and J is TRBJ2-1; 9 nucleotides match TRBD2. The ends lost 5 bases at V and 0 bases at J; junction bases unmatched: 2. Germline CDR1 reads LNHNV; CDR2 reads YYDKDF (reference sequence). The CDR3 length is 15 residues. The CDR3 DNA sequence: TGTGCCACCAGCGTTAGCGGGGGCTCCTACAATGAGCAGTTCTTC. The encoded protein is CATSVSGGSYNEQFF.

The chain employs TRBV28 and TRBJ1-1; 7 bases map to TRBD1. CDR3 length equals 16 residues. V gave up 4 bases and J gave up 2 bases; unmatched junction bases: 10. Germline loops: CDR1 MDHEN, CDR2 SYDVKM. CDR3: CASSSLWEGANTEAFF. In nucleotides, the CDR3 is TGTGCCAGCAGTTCACTCTGGGAGGGGGCTAACACTGAAGCTTTCTTT.

The rearrangement links TRBV7-9 to TRBJ2-1; 7 bases agree with TRBD2. V lost 1 base to trimming and J lost 2 bases; unmatched junction nucleotides: 8. Germline CDR1 reads SEHNR; CDR2 reads FQNEAQ (reference sequence). The CDR3 length is 17 residues. The CDR3 sequence is CASSLDLSGDPYNEQFF. The DNA of the CDR3 is TGTGCCAGCAGCTTAGATCTCAGCGGGGACCCCTACAATGAGCAGTTCTTC.

This chain joins TRBV28 and TRBJ2-1, with 12 positions matching TRBD2. Germline assignment: CDR1 MDHEN and CDR2 SYDVKM. J lost 3 bases, V lost 3 bases, and 6 bases had no gene match. CDR3 length: 17 amino acids. The CDR3 DNA is TGTGCCAGCAGTTTTGGTCTAGCGGGAGGGAACTACAATGAGCAGTTCTTC. Protein product: CASSFGLAGGNYNEQFF.

A remark on this clone: Other nucleotide sequences in the sample specify the same CDR3. The chain joins TRBV19 to TRBJ2-1; D gene uncertain. The germline V and J ends were trimmed by 8 bases and 4 bases, with 9 bases remaining between them. This CDR3 has 12 residues. CDR1 LNHDA and CDR2 SQIVND come from the germline V gene (reference sequence). The CDR3 region has the DNA TGTGCCAGTCGGGCTGGGTACAATGAGCAGTTCTTC. Translation gives CASRAGYNEQFF.

V is TRBV30 and J is TRBJ2-7, with D unclear. The CDR3 has 20 residues. Germline CDR1 is GTSNPN and CDR2 is SVGIG (reference sequence). V dropped 2 bases and J dropped 3 bases, with 32 bases sitting between them. CDR3 bases: TGTGCCTGGAGTACCTTCCCACCGCGTAGTCCCTCGTCGCGGTACTACGAGCAGTACTTC. It codes for CAWSTFPPRSPSSRYYEQYF. The full variable domain, its missing parts supplied by reference TRBV30 and TRBJ2-7, is SQTIHQWPATLVQPVGSPLSLECTVEGTSNPNLYWYRQAAGRGLQLLFYSVGIGQISSEVPQNLSASRPQDRQFILSSKKLLLSDSGFYLCAWSTFPPRSPSSRYYEQYFGPGTRLTVT.

This chain links TRBV10-3 with TRBJ2-2; D may match TRBD1 or TRBD2 (5 bases each). CDR1 and CDR2 from the germline V gene are ENHRY and SYGVKD. Trimming shortened V by 2 bases and J by 4 bases, and 14 bases separated the two germline ends. The CDR3 covers 16 residues. The CDR3 sequence: CAISEILGPSTGELFF. DNA of the CDR3: TGTGCCATCAGTGAGATCTTGGGACCATCCACCGGGGAGCTGTTTTTT.

J is TRBJ2-3 and V is TRBV27; the match to TRBD2 covers 13 bases. Germline V CDR1 and CDR2: MNHEY, SMNVEV (reference sequence). CDR3 size: 16 residues. The V segment lost 4 bases and the J segment 6 bases; nucleotides outside the gene matches: 7. The CDR3: CASSSQTSGRPDTQYF. In nucleotides, the CDR3 is TGTGCCAGCAGTTCTCAGACTAGCGGGAGGCCCGATACGCAGTATTTT.

CDR3 sequence reads: CAIRTVSGTYEQYF. The CDR3 DNA follows: TGTGCCATCAGAACTGTGAGCGGGACCTACGAGCAGTACTTC. The chain recombines TRBV10-3 with TRBJ2-7; 7 bases match TRBD2. The CDR3 extends over 14 amino acids. The V and J ends lost 6 bases and 2 bases, in that order; junction bases with no gene match: 7. Germline V gene lookup returns CDR1 ENHRY and CDR2 SYGVKD.

The chain combines TRBV27 with TRBJ2-3; 7 bases are a match to TRBD2. The V segment lost 4 bases and the J segment 0 bases; nucleotides outside the gene matches: 4. This CDR3 contains 15 residues. CDR1 is MNHEY, CDR2 SMNVEV, per germline (reference sequence). CDR3: CASSSRDYSTDTQYF. CDR3 bases: TGTGCCAGCAGTTCACGGGACTACAGCACAGATACGCAGTATTTT.

The rearrangement uses TRBV5-1 and TRBJ2-1; D remains ambiguous. The CDR3 loop spans 13 amino acids. The ends were cut back, 4 bases at V and 8 bases at J, with 13 bases in the middle. Germline V lookup: CDR1 SGHRS, CDR2 YFSETQ. The CDR3 DNA sequence: TGCGCCAGCAGCAGCAGGCCCACCGATGAGCAGTTCTTC. Translating gives CASSSRPTDEQFF.

This chain uses TRBV9 with TRBJ2-6; D uncertain. Per the germline V gene, CDR1 is SGDLS and CDR2 is YYNGEE. The length of the CDR3 is 17 residues. V was cut by 1 base and J by 0 bases, with 11 bases left in between. The CDR3 spells CASSVNLVGSGANVLTF. The CDR3 bases are TGTGCCAGCAGCGTAAATTTAGTGGGCTCTGGGGCCAACGTCCTGACTTTC.

The rearrangement joins TRBV11-2 to TRBJ2-1; 7 nucleotides align to TRBD2. The germline V gene encodes CDR1 SGHAT and CDR2 FQNNGV. The CDR3 runs to 15 residues. Trimming at V came to 4 bases and at J to 0 bases, leaving 3 bases not matched to a gene. The CDR3 coding sequence is TGTGCCAGCAGCTCCTGGACTAGCTCCTACAATGAGCAGTTCTTC. The encoded protein is CASSSWTSSYNEQFF. The entire variable domain, with the rest obtained from reference TRBV11-2 and TRBJ2-1, is as follows: EAGVAQSPRYKIIEKRQSVAFWCNPISGHATLYWYQQILGQGPKLLIQFQNNGVVDDSQLPKDRFSAERLKGVDSTLKIQPAKLEDSAVYLCASSSWTSSYNEQFFGPGTRLTVL.

The chain joins TRBV9 to TRBJ2-7; 7 nucleotides agree with TRBD2. Germline CDR1 SGDLS, CDR2 YYNGEE. The CDR3 runs 15 residues. Unmatched junction bases numbered 12, after V lost 4 bases and J lost 5 bases. The CDR3 loop reads CASSPGTSEAHEQYF. CDR3 sequence (DNA): TGTGCCAGCAGCCCCGGCACTAGCGAGGCCCACGAGCAGTACTTC. Full variable domain (remainder filled in from reference TRBV9 and TRBJ2-7): DSGVTQTPKHLITATGQRVTLRCSPRSGDLSVYWYQQSLDQGLQFLIQYYNGEERAKGNILERFSAQQFPDLHSELNLSSLELGDSALYFCASSPGTSEAHEQYFGPGTRLTVT.

Comments on this clone: The same CDR3 can be traced to other DNA sequences in this sample. The V and J genes are TRBV5-1 and TRBJ2-7; D may be TRBD2 (6 bases). CDR1 SGHRS and CDR2 YFSETQ come from the germline V gene. The V and J ends lost 0 bases and 2 bases respectively, with 12 bases between them. The CDR3 covers 15 residues. The CDR3 spells CASSLGGGITYEQYF. CDR3 nucleotides: TGCGCCAGCAGCTTGGGGGGAGGAATCACCTACGAGCAGTACTTC. Using reference TRBV5-1 and TRBJ2-7 for the parts outside the CDR3, the full variable domain is KAGVTQTPRYLIKTRGQQVTLSCSPISGHRSVSWYQQTPGQGLQFLFEYFSETQRNKGNFPGRFSGRQFSNSRSEMNVSTLELGDSALYLCASSLGGGITYEQYFGPGTRLTVT.

A note on this clone: The sample carries other DNA sequences with the same CDR3. The rearrangement joins TRBV28 to TRBJ2-7; TRBD2 matches 7 bases. The trim removed 2 bases at V and 4 bases at J, leaving 2 bases unmatched. Germline CDR1 is MDHEN and CDR2 is SYDVKM. The CDR3 runs 13 residues. The CDR3 nucleotides read TGTGCCAGCAGTTTAGGGGGAGGGTACGAGCAGTACTTC. Translating it yields CASSLGGGYEQYF.

V and J are TRBV11-2 and TRBJ2-7; D is unresolved. V was trimmed by 0 bases and J by 6 bases, leaving 9 bases between them. CDR3 length equals 13 residues. Germline V gene lookup returns CDR1 SGHAT and CDR2 FQNNGV. The CDR3 nucleotides are TGTGCCAGCAGCTTAGATCGCGGTGGCGAGCAGTACTTC. Protein sequence: CASSLDRGGEQYF. The full variable domain, in which reference TRBV11-2 and TRBJ2-7 provide the parts outside the CDR3, is EAGVAQSPRYKIIEKRQSVAFWCNPISGHATLYWYQQILGQGPKLLIQFQNNGVVDDSQLPKDRFSAERLKGVDSTLKIQPAKLEDSAVYLCASSLDRGGEQYFGPGTRLTVT.

The chain recombines TRBV6-5 with TRBJ2-1; 7 bases agree with TRBD2. The junction had 8 bases not matched to a gene; V was cut back by 2 bases and J by 4 bases. From germline, CDR1 is MNHEY and CDR2 SVGAGI. The CDR3 runs to 16 residues. In nucleotides, the CDR3 is TGTGCCAGCAGTTACACCGCCGGGACTAATTACAATGAGCAGTTCTTC. Translated: CASSYTAGTNYNEQFF.

The chain combines TRBV6-4 with TRBJ2-7, with 10 bases matching TRBD1. CDR1 is MRHNA and CDR2 is SNTAGT in the germline V gene. V lost 10 bases, J lost 6 bases, and 18 bases stayed unmatched. The CDR3 sequence is 16 residues long. The CDR3: CAIPMAPGQGHGEQYF. CDR3 nucleotides: TGTGCCATCCCGATGGCACCGGGACAGGGGCATGGCGAGCAGTACTTC.

The CDR3: CASSLRQANTEAFF. The CDR3 nucleotides read TGCGCCAGCAGCCTAAGACAGGCGAACACTGAAGCTTTCTTT. The genes are TRBV4-1 and TRBJ1-1, with D tentatively TRBD1 (6 bases). CDR3 length: 14 residues. CDR1 MGHRA and CDR2 YSYEKL come from the germline V gene. V lost 4 bases to trimming and J lost 1 base, with 10 bases between them.